This is a list of T cell receptor beta chains from one sample in a study of cytomegalovirus exposure and HLA in healthy donors. Measured with immunoSEQ multiplex PCR; TCRdb has only the in-frame clones, and not every one. The table records approximately 60,000 clones, approximately 80% of them present only once. Specimen: PBMCs. The source of these receptors is a man in his thirties or forties in good health and CMV-seronegative. Each CDR3 is given with its conserved first and last residue. D genes are given only for firm matches. Not every row has a clone size; where given, it reads once, few, many or a size class.

d_gene: TRBD1
j_gene: TRBJ2-7
abundance: -
v_gene: TRBV5-4
CDR3aa: CASSSGTVYEQYF
CDR3nt: TGTGCCAGCAGCTCCGGGACAGTATACGAGCAGTACTTC

d_gene: -
j_gene: TRBJ1-3
abundance: -
v_gene: TRBV18
CDR3aa: CASSYDSSGNTIYF
CDR3nt: TGTGCCAGCTCATACGACAGCTCTGGAAACACCATATATTTT

d_gene: -
j_gene: TRBJ2-1
abundance: -
v_gene: TRBV27
CDR3aa: CASSSRVTDSYNEQFF
CDR3nt: TGTGCCAGCAGTTCCCGGGTAACGGACTCCTACAATGAGCAGTTCTTC

d_gene: TRBD1
j_gene: TRBJ2-3
abundance: -
v_gene: TRBV6-1
CDR3aa: CASSEPPGQGTDTQYF
CDR3nt: TGTGCCAGCAGTGAACCGCCGGGACAGGGCACAGATACGCAGTATTTT

d_gene: -
j_gene: TRBJ1-6
abundance: -
v_gene: TRBV19
CDR3aa: CASRGGGRRNSPLHF
CDR3nt: TGTGCCAGTAGAGGGGGGGGGCGCCGGAATTCACCCCTCCACTTT

d_gene: TRBD2
j_gene: TRBJ2-5
abundance: -
v_gene: TRBV11-2
CDR3aa: CASSLGSGQETQYF
CDR3nt: TGTGCCAGCAGCTTAGGTAGCGGGCAAGAGACCCAGTACTTC

d_gene: -
j_gene: TRBJ1-4
abundance: once
v_gene: TRBV7-9
CDR3aa: CASSLEGDPGGKLFF
CDR3nt: TGTGCCAGCAGCTTAGAGGGAGATCCCGGTGGAAAACTGTTTTTT

d_gene: -
j_gene: TRBJ1-3
abundance: -
v_gene: TRBV2
CDR3aa: CASSENRPGNTIYF
CDR3nt: TGTGCCAGCAGTGAGAACAGGCCTGGAAACACCATATATTTT

d_gene: -
j_gene: TRBJ2-3
abundance: -
v_gene: TRBV19
CDR3aa: CASSISGPSWTDTQYF
CDR3nt: TGTGCCAGTAGTATTTCAGGGCCTTCTTGGACAGATACGCAGTATTTT

d_gene: -
j_gene: TRBJ1-5
abundance: -
v_gene: TRBV7-9
CDR3aa: CASSYSSNSNQPQHF
CDR3nt: TGTGCCAGCAGCTACAGTTCCAATAGCAATCAGCCCCAGCATTTT

d_gene: TRBD2
j_gene: TRBJ2-7
abundance: -
v_gene: TRBV4-1
CDR3aa: CASSQGLATTYEQYF
CDR3nt: TGCGCCAGCAGCCAAGGACTAGCTACTACCTACGAGCAGTACTTC

d_gene: -
j_gene: TRBJ1-4
abundance: few
v_gene: TRBV29-1
CDR3aa: CSAREGTNEKLFF
CDR3nt: TGCAGCGCCAGGGAGGGAACTAATGAAAAACTGTTTTTT

d_gene: -
j_gene: TRBJ1-1
abundance: few
v_gene: TRBV2
CDR3aa: CASSQGTEAFF
CDR3nt: TGTGCCAGCAGTCAGGGGACTGAAGCTTTCTTT

d_gene: -
j_gene: TRBJ2-5
abundance: -
v_gene: TRBV19
CDR3aa: CASSISRGWETQYF
CDR3nt: TGTGCCAGTAGTATAAGTAGGGGGTGGGAGACCCAGTACTTC

d_gene: -
j_gene: TRBJ1-5
abundance: -
v_gene: TRBV7-2
CDR3aa: CASSLEGVSNQPQHF
CDR3nt: TGTGCCAGCAGCTTAGAGGGGGTGAGCAATCAGCCCCAGCATTTT

d_gene: TRBD1
j_gene: TRBJ2-7
abundance: -
v_gene: TRBV7-9
CDR3aa: CASSPTSRTGSFYEQYF
CDR3nt: TGTGCCAGCAGCCCGACATCCCGGACAGGTTCTTTCTACGAGCAGTACTTC

d_gene: -
j_gene: TRBJ2-5
abundance: -
v_gene: TRBV25-1
CDR3aa: CASSGNPGETQYF
CDR3nt: TGTGCCAGCAGTGGAAATCCGGGGGAGACCCAGTACTTC

d_gene: TRBD2
j_gene: TRBJ2-7
abundance: -
v_gene: TRBV7-2
CDR3aa: CASSLTPETSVSYEQYF
CDR3nt: TGTGCCAGCAGCTTAACCCCCGAGACTAGCGTCTCCTACGAGCAGTACTTC

d_gene: -
j_gene: TRBJ1-3
abundance: -
v_gene: TRBV7-8
CDR3aa: CASIPREAGDSRGNTIYF
CDR3nt: TGTGCCAGCATCCCGCGCGAGGCAGGGGATTCTAGGGGAAACACCATATATTTT

d_gene: TRBD2
j_gene: TRBJ2-7
abundance: -
v_gene: TRBV5-6
CDR3aa: CASSLASGGSGYF
CDR3nt: TGTGCCAGCAGCTTGGCTAGCGGGGGGTCCGGGTACTTC

d_gene: TRBD1
j_gene: TRBJ1-5
abundance: -
v_gene: TRBV28
CDR3aa: CASSPRGFTQPQHF
CDR3nt: TGTGCCAGCAGCCCCAGGGGGTTTACTCAGCCCCAGCATTTT

d_gene: TRBD2
j_gene: TRBJ2-3
abundance: once
v_gene: TRBV6-6
CDR3aa: CASIGLAGDTQYF
CDR3nt: TGTGCCAGCATCGGACTAGCGGGAGATACGCAGTATTTT

d_gene: TRBD1
j_gene: TRBJ1-2
abundance: -
v_gene: TRBV4-3
CDR3aa: CASSQDLRQGIRGYTF
CDR3nt: TGCGCCAGCAGCCAAGATCTCCGACAGGGAATAAGGGGCTACACCTTC

d_gene: TRBD2
j_gene: TRBJ2-5
abundance: -
v_gene: TRBV6-5
CDR3aa: CASSFPSGGKETQYF
CDR3nt: TGTGCCAGCAGTTTCCCTAGCGGGGGGAAAGAGACCCAGTACTTC

d_gene: TRBD2
j_gene: TRBJ2-3
abundance: once
v_gene: TRBV6-5
CDR3aa: CASSLAGGPIDTQYF
CDR3nt: TGTGCCAGCAGTTTAGCGGGGGGGCCTATAGATACGCAGTATTTT

d_gene: -
j_gene: TRBJ2-7
abundance: -
v_gene: TRBV7-9
CDR3aa: CASSLAGDSLNSYEQYF
CDR3nt: TGTGCCAGCAGCTTAGCAGGCGACTCACTAAACTCCTACGAGCAGTACTTC

d_gene: TRBD2
j_gene: TRBJ2-7
abundance: -
v_gene: TRBV6-5
CDR3aa: CASSPPGGSYEQYF
CDR3nt: TGTGCCAGCAGTCCGCCGGGGGGATCCTACGAGCAGTACTTC

d_gene: TRBD1
j_gene: TRBJ1-5
abundance: -
v_gene: TRBV27
CDR3aa: CASRRTGVSNQPQHF
CDR3nt: TGTGCCAGCAGGCGTACAGGGGTGAGCAATCAGCCCCAGCATTTT

d_gene: -
j_gene: TRBJ2-1
abundance: -
v_gene: TRBV13
CDR3aa: CASSARENNEQFF
CDR3nt: TGTGCCAGCAGCGCCAGGGAAAACAATGAGCAGTTCTTC

d_gene: -
j_gene: TRBJ2-3
abundance: -
v_gene: TRBV9
CDR3aa: CASSVELAPAYF
CDR3nt: TGTGCCAGCAGCGTAGAACTAGCCCCCGCGTATTTT

d_gene: -
j_gene: TRBJ1-2
abundance: -
v_gene: TRBV11-2
CDR3aa: CASSLGSGIYGYTF
CDR3nt: TGTGCCAGCAGCTTAGGTTCAGGAATCTATGGCTACACCTTC

d_gene: TRBD2
j_gene: TRBJ2-7
abundance: -
v_gene: TRBV18
CDR3aa: CASSPPELAGGLGEQYF
CDR3nt: TGTGCCAGCTCACCCCCTGAACTAGCGGGGGGGCTAGGGGAGCAGTACTTC

d_gene: -
j_gene: TRBJ2-1
abundance: -
v_gene: TRBV25-1
CDR3aa: CASSEFGSSYNEQFF
CDR3nt: TGTGCCAGCAGTGAGTTCGGGAGCTCCTACAATGAGCAGTTCTTC

d_gene: TRBD2
j_gene: TRBJ2-5
abundance: -
v_gene: TRBV15
CDR3aa: CATSRVPQAIKAGGLETQYF
CDR3nt: TGTGCCACCAGCAGAGTACCACAGGCGATTAAAGCGGGAGGGCTGGAGACCCAGTACTTC

d_gene: -
j_gene: TRBJ1-5
abundance: -
v_gene: TRBV5-6
CDR3aa: CASSLGAYSNQPQHF
CDR3nt: TGTGCCAGCAGCTTGGGAGCTTATAGCAATCAGCCCCAGCATTTT